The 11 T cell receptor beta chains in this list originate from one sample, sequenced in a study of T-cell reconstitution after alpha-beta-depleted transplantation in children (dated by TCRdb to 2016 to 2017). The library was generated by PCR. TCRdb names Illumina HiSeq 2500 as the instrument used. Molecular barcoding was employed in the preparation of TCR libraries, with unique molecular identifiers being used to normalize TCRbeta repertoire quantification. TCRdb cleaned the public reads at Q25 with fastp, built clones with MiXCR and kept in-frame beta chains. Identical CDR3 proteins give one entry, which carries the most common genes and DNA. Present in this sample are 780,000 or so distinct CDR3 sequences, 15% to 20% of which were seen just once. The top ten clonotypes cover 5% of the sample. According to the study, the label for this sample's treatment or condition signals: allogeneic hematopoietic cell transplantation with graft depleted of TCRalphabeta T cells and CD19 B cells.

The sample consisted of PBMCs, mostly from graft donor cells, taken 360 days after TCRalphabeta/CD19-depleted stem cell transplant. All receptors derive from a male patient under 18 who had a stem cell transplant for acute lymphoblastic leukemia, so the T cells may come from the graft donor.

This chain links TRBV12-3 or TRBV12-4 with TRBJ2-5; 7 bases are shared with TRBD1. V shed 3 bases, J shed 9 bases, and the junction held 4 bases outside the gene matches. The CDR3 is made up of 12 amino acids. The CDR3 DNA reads TGTGCCAGCAGTTTGGGGACAGCTTCCCAGTACTTC. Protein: CASSLGTASQYF.

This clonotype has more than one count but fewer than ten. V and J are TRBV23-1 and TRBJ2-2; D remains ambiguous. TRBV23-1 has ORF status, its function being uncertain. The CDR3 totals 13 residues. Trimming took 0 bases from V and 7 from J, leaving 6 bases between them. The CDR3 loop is CASSQSEGGELFF. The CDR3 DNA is TGCGCCAGCAGTCAATCGGAAGGCGGGGAGCTGTTTTTT.

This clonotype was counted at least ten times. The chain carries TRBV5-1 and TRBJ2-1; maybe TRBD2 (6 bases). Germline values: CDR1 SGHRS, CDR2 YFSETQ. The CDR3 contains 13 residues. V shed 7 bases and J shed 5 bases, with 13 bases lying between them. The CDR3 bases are TGCGCCAGCGCGGAGGGGTTGGACAATGAGCAGTTCTTC. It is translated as CASAEGLDNEQFF.

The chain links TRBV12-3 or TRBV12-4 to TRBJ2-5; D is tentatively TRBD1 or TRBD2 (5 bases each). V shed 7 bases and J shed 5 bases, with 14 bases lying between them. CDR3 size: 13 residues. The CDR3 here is CASTPGGEETQYF. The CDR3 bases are TGTGCCAGCACCCCTGGGGGAGAGGAGACCCAGTACTTC.

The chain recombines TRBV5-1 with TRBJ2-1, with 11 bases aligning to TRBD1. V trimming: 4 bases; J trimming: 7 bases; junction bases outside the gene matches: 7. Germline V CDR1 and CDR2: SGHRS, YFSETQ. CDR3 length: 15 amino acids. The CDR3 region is CASSDGQGAGNEQFF. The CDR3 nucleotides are TGCGCCAGCAGCGACGGACAGGGGGCGGGGAATGAGCAGTTCTTC.

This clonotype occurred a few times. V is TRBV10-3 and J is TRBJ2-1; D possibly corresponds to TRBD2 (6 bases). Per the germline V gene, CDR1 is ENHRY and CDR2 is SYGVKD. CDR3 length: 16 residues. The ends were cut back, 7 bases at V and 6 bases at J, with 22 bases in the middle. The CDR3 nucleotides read TGTGCCATCAAATCAGAACGACTGAGGGGAGGCAATGAGCAGTTCTTC. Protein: CAIKSERLRGGNEQFF.

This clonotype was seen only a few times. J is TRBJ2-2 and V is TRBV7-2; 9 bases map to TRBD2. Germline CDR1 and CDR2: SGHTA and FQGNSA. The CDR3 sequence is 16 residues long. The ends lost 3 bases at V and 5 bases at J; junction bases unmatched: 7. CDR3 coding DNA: TGTGCCAGCAGCTTCGGACTAGCGCCGAGGACCGGGGAGCTGTTTTTT. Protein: CASSFGLAPRTGELFF. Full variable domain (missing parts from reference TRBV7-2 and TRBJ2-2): GAGVSQSPSNKVTEKGKDVELRCDPISGHTALYWYRQSLGQGLEFLIYFQGNSAPDKSGLPSDRFSAERTGGSVSTLTIQRTQQEDSAVYLCASSFGLAPRTGELFFGEGSRLTVL.

Written as DNA, the CDR3 is TGTGCTAGTGGTTTGGTATGGAGGACAGGGGATTTCAATGAGCAGTTCTTC. Residues: CASGLVWRTGDFNEQFF. V is TRBV12-5 and J is TRBJ2-1; 9 bases are shared with TRBD1. Germline CDR1 LGHNT, CDR2 FRNRAP. Unmatched junction bases numbered 9, after V lost 0 bases and J lost 6 bases. The CDR3 has 17 residues.

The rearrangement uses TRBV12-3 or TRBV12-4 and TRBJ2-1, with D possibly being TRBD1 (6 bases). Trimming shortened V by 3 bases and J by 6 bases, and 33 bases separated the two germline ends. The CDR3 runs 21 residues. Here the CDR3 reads CASSFQGFLEGLARASNEQFF. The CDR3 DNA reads TGTGCCAGCAGTTTCCAGGGGTTCCTTGAAGGGTTAGCTAGAGCATCCAATGAGCAGTTCTTC.

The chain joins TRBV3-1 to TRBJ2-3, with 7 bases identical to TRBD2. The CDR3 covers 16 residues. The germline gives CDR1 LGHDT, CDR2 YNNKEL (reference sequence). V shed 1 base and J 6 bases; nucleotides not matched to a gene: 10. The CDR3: CASSQGQQRDGDTQYF. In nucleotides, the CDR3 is TGTGCCAGCAGCCAAGGGCAGCAGCGGGACGGTGATACGCAGTATTTT.

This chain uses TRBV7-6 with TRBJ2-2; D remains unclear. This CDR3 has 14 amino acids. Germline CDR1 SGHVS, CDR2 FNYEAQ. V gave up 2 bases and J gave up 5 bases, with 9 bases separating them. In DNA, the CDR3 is TGTGCCAGCAGCTTATCTCCCACGACCGGGGAGCTGTTTTTT. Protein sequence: CASSLSPTTGELFF.